This record covers a single T cell receptor beta chain. Germline CDR1 is MNHEY and CDR2 is SVGAGI. The CDR3 spans 15 residues. V was trimmed by 2 bases and J by 5 bases, leaving 12 bases between them. Produced via immunoSEQ multiplex PCR; TCRdb's table is partial and in-frame only. The table includes roughly 590,000 clones, around 95% detected once. This sample was included in a study of shared clonotypes between healthy human individuals. Naive CD8 cells, CD45RO-negative and positively selected for CCR7, excluded terminally differentiated effector memory CD45RA+ cells. The receptor was isolated from a woman in her twenties or thirties in good health. The rearrangement joins TRBV6-5 to TRBJ2-2, with D hard to call. Specimen: naive CD8+ T cells sorted from blood. DNA of the CDR3: TGTGCCAGCAGTTACCGTACTTGGGAAACCGGGGAGCTGTTTTTT. Translated: CASSYRTWETGELFF.